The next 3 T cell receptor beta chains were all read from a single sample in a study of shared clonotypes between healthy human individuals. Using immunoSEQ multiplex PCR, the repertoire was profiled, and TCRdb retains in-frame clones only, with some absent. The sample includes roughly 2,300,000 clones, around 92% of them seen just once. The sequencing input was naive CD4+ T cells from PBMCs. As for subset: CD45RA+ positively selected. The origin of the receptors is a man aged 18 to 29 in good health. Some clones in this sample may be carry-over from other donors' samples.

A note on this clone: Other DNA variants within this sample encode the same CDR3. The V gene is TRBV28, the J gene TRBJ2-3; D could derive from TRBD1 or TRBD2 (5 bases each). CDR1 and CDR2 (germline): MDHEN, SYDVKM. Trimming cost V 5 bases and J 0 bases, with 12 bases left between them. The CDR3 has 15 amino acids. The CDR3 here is CASSPSGTSTDTQYF. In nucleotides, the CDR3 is TGTGCCAGCAGTCCGTCGGGGACGAGCACAGATACGCAGTATTTT.

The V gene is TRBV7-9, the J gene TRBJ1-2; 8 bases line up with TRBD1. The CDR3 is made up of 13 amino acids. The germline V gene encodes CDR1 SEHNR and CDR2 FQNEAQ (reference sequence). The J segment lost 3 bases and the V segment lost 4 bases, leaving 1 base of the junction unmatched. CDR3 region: CASSWGQDYGYTF. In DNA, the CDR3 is TGTGCCAGCAGCTGGGGACAGGACTATGGCTACACCTTC.

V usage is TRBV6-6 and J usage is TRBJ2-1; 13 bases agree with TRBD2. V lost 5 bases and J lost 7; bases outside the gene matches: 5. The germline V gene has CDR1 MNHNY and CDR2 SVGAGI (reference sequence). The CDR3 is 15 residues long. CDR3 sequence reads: CASSLTSGRENEQFF. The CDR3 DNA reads TGTGCCAGCAGTCTAACTAGCGGGAGGGAAAATGAGCAGTTCTTC.